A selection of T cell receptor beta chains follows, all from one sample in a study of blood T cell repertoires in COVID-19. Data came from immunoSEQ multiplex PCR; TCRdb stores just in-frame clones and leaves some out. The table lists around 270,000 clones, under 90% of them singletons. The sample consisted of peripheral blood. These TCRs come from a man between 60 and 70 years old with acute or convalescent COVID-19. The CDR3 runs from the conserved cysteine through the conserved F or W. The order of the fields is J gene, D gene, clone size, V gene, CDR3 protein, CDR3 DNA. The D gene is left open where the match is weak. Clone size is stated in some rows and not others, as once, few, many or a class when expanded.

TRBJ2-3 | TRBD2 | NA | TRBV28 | CASSLKTSGSLRNTQYF | TGTGCCAGCAGTCTCAAGACTAGCGGGAGTTTAAGGAATACGCAGTATTTT
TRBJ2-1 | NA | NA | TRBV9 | CASSEGNYNEQFF | TGTGCCAGCAGCGAGGGGAACTACAATGAGCAGTTCTTC
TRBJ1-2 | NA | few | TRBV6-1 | CASSDIRGDGYTF | TGTGCCAGCAGTGATATCAGGGGCGATGGCTACACCTTC
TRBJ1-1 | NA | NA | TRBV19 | CASSMPRLRSTEAFF | TGTGCCAGTAGTATGCCCCGGCTGAGGAGCACTGAAGCTTTCTTT
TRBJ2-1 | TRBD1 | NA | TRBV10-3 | CAISESPDRVGNEQFF | TGTGCCATCAGTGAGTCGCCGGACAGGGTTGGGAATGAGCAGTTCTTC
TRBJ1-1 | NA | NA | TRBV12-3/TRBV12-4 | CASCQQGNTEAFF | TGTGCCAGCTGCCAACAGGGGAACACTGAAGCTTTCTTT
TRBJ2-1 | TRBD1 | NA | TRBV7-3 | CASSSPPGQGNGEQFF | TGTGCCAGCAGCTCGCCCCCTGGACAGGGGAACGGGGAGCAGTTCTTC
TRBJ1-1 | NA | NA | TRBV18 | CASSLETGAFF | TGTGCCAGCTCACTAGAGACGGGGGCTTTCTTT
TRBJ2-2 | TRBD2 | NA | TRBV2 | CASSGLAGSTGELFF | TGTGCCAGCAGTGGACTAGCGGGGAGCACCGGGGAGCTGTTTTTT
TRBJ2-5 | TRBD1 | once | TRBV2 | CASSGTDQETQYF | TGTGCCAGCAGCGGGACAGATCAAGAGACCCAGTACTTC
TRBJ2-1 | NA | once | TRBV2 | CASSEVGGANEQFF | TGTGCCAGCAGTGAAGTTGGGGGCGCAAATGAGCAGTTCTTC
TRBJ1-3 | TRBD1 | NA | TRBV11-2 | CASSLGQGGGNTIYF | TGTGCCAGCAGCTTAGGACAGGGCGGTGGAAACACCATATATTTT
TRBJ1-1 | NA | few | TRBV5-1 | CASSFRGSNTEAFF | TGCGCCAGCAGCTTTAGGGGATCGAACACTGAAGCTTTCTTT
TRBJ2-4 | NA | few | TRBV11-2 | CASSLDVFTRLYF | TGTGCCAGCAGCTTAGATGTATTCACGCGCCTGTACTTC
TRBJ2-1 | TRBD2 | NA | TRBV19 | CASSIAAGGPYNEQFF | TGTGCCAGTAGTATAGCAGCGGGAGGGCCCTACAATGAGCAGTTCTTC
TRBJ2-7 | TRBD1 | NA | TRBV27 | CASSLDRANEQYF | TGTGCCAGCAGTTTGGACAGGGCGAACGAGCAGTACTTC
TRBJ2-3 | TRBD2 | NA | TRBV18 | CASSSSRLAGSTDTQYF | TGTGCCAGCTCATCCTCGAGACTAGCGGGGAGCACAGATACGCAGTATTTT
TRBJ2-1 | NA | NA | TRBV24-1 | CATSDRVDPNNEQFF | TGTGCCACCAGTGACAGGGTCGATCCCAACAATGAGCAGTTCTTC
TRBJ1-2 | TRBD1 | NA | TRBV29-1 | CSVADRPDYGYTF | TGCAGCGTTGCGGACAGGCCTGACTATGGCTACACCTTC
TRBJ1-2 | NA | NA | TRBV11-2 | CASSLAGGWRANNYGYTF | TGTGCCAGCAGCTTAGCGGGGGGGTGGAGGGCGAACAACTATGGCTACACCTTC
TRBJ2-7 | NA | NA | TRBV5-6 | CASSWSSYEQYF | TGTGCCAGCAGCTGGAGCTCCTACGAGCAGTACTTC
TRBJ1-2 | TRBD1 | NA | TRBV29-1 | CSVGTGGISSGYTF | TGCAGCGTCGGGACAGGGGGTATCTCGAGTGGCTACACCTTC
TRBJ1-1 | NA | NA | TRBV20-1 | CSASYRNRDAAEAFF | TGCAGTGCTAGTTATCGGAACAGGGACGCCGCTGAAGCTTTCTTT
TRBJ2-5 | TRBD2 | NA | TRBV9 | CASNLGTSGAETQYF | TGTGCCAGCAACCTTGGGACTAGCGGGGCAGAGACCCAGTACTTC
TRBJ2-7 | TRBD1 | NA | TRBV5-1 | CASSLGQGAHEQYF | TGCGCCAGCAGCTTGGGCCAGGGGGCCCACGAGCAGTACTTC
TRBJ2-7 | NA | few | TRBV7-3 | CASRLDSGNYEQYF | TGTGCCAGCAGGTTGGATAGCGGAAACTACGAGCAGTACTTC
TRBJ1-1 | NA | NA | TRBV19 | CASRSRDSEAFF | TGTGCCAGTAGATCGAGGGACTCTGAAGCTTTCTTT
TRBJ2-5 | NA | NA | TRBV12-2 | CASSLQQREIFETQYF | TGTGCAAGTTCTCTACAGCAGCGGGAGATCTTTGAGACCCAGTACTTC